This section outlines one TCR beta chain sequence together with its context. Antigen unknown. This sample is part of a study of OX40 agonist ivuxolimab in advanced cancers. The V gene lost 4 bases and the J gene lost 0 bases, with 13 bases spanning the gap. The CDR3 sequence is 15 residues long. Germline CDR1 is MNHEY and CDR2 is SMNVEV (reference sequence). Whole-study results and caveats: Clonal expansion was among the lowest in partial responders at 0.1-3.0 mg/kg, especially CD8+.

Using immunoSEQ multiplex PCR, the repertoire was profiled, and TCRdb retains in-frame clones only, with some absent. The sample consists of more than 35,000 clones, about 89% of them appearing once. This TCR came from an adult with an advanced solid tumor such as melanoma, head and neck, liver or kidney cancer. The input for sequencing was CD4+ or CD8+ T cells sorted from blood, taken in a trial of the OX40 agonist ivuxolimab. The V gene is TRBV27, the J gene TRBJ2-7; D is perhaps TRBD1 (6 bases). Written as DNA, the CDR3 is TGTGCCAGCAGTTCAGACAGGTTAAGCTCCTACGAGCAGTACTTC. Translation: CASSSDRLSSYEQYF.